This T cell receptor (beta chain) was obtained from a study of CD4 T cells in relation to SARS-CoV-2 and coronaviruses. Study results and caveats: Each donor contributed either pre-pandemic or post-infection samples, not both.

A word on this clone: Its antigen is not identified.

Before the COVID-19 pandemic, during about 2011-2019, CD4+ T cells were taken from unexposed donors. V gave up 2 bases and J gave up 3 bases, with 12 bases separating them. Germline CDR1 reads MNHNY; CDR2 reads SVGAGI (reference sequence). The CDR3 extends over 15 amino acids. Here immunoSEQ multiplex PCR was the method, and the copy in TCRdb shows in-frame clones only, minus some. The sample yields about 70,000 clones, over 70% seen once. Sequencing was done on a sample of memory CD4+ T cells from PBMCs. This chain joins TRBV6-6 and TRBJ2-3, with a weak D call TRBD1 (6 bases). The receptor's source is a human donor in good health. Here the CDR3 reads CASSYPGQLTDTQYF. The CDR3 DNA reads TGTGCCAGCAGTTACCCCGGACAGTTGACAGATACGCAGTATTTT.